This entry features one TCR beta chain sequence. The record originates from a study of regulatory T cells in long-lasting Graves disease. Time point reported: persistent/refractory GD, antithyroid drugs over 5 years with positive TRAb. Researchers made the TCR library from RNA that was extracted from PBMCs. Nine milliliters of peripheral blood went into EDTA tubes. The CDR3 runs 15 residues. V dropped 2 bases and J dropped 5 bases, with 15 bases sitting between them. Germline loops: CDR1 MNHNS, CDR2 SASEGT. Building of the TCR beta libraries involved iRepertoire HTBI primers and Arm-PCR of CDR3 regions. TCRdb ran MiXCR on the multiplex PCR reads and lists one entry per CDR3 protein. Of 350,000 to 500,000 distinct CDR3 sequences in the sample, 20% to 25% are singletons; the top ten hold 14%.

This receptor was taken from a female donor with Graves disease. The V and J genes are TRBV6-1 and TRBJ1-2; maybe TRBD1 (5 bases). Sequencing was performed on peripheral blood mononuclear cells (PBMCs), taken when the disease was refractory, from a patient treated with antithyroid drugs. CDR3 DNA: TGTGCCAGCAGTGAACGGGTCAGGGAGGAGTATGGCTACACCTTC. Translation: CASSERVREEYGYTF.